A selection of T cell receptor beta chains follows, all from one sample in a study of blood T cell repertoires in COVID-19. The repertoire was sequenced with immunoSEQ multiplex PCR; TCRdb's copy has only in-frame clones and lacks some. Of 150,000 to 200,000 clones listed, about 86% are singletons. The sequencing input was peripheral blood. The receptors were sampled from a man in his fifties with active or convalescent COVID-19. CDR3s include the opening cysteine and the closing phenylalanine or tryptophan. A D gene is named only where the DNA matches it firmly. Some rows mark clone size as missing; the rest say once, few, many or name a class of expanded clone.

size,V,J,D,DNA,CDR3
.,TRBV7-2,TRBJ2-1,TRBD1,TGTGCCAGCAGCTCGGGACAGGGGGTTGGGAATGAGCAGTTCTTC,CASSSGQGVGNEQFF
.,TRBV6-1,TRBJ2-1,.,TGTGCCAGCACCCTGACTATGGTCTACAATGAGCAGTTCTTC,CASTLTMVYNEQFF
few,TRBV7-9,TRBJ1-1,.,TGTGCCAGCAGCTTAGGTCCAGGGAACACTGAAGCTTTCTTT,CASSLGPGNTEAFF
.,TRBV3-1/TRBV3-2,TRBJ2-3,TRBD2,TGTGCCAGCAGCCAAGATTCGCCGGGGAGGGGTAACACAGATACGCAGTATTTT,CASSQDSPGRGNTDTQYF
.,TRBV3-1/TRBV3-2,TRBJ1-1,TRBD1,TGTGCCAGCAGCCAACCCCTGACAGGGGGCACTGAAGCTTTCTTT,CASSQPLTGGTEAFF
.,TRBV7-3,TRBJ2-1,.,TGTGCCAGCAGCCCCGGGGGAGTCTACAATGAGCAGTTCTTC,CASSPGGVYNEQFF
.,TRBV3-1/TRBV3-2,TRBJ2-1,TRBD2,TGTGCCAGCAGCCCACTCGACGGGGGGGCATCTGAGCAGTTCTTC,CASSPLDGGASEQFF
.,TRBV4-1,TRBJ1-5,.,TGCGCCAGCAGCCAAGACGGGTCTCAGCCCCAGCATTTT,CASSQDGSQPQHF
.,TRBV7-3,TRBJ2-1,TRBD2,TGTGCCAGCAGCTTACTTAGCGGGAGCGATGAGCAGTTCTTC,CASSLLSGSDEQFF
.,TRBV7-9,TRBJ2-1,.,TGTGCCAGCAGCGACACTCTCTTTTATGAGCAGTTCTTC,CASSDTLFYEQFF
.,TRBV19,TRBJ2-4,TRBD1,TGTGCCAGTAGTATAGATGGGGACAGGGCCAACATTCAGTACTTC,CASSIDGDRANIQYF
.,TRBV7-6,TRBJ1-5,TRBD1,TGTGCCAGCAGCCTCGGACAGGGTCGAAGCAATCAGCCCCAGCATTTT,CASSLGQGRSNQPQHF
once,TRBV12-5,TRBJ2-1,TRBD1,TGTGCTAGTGGCCGGGACAGGGCTAGCTACAATGAGCAGTTCTTC,CASGRDRASYNEQFF
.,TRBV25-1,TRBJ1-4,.,TGTGCCAGCAGCCACTGGGGGCATGAAAAACTGTTTTTT,CASSHWGHEKLFF
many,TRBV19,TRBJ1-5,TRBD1,TGTGCCAGTAGACCTAGGGACAGCACAAGCAATCAGCCCCAGCATTTT,CASRPRDSTSNQPQHF
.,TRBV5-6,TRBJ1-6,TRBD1,TGTGCCAGCATCCGTACAGGGGACAATTCACCCCTCCACTTT,CASIRTGDNSPLHF
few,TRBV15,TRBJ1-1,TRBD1,TGTGCCACCAGCAGAGACCGGACAGGGGACACTGAAGCTTTCTTT,CATSRDRTGDTEAFF
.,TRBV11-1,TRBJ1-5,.,TGTGCCAGCAGCTTATATAGCAATCAGCCCCAGCATTTT,CASSLYSNQPQHF
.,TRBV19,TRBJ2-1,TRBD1,TGTGCCAGTAACCCGGGACAGGGCTACAATGAGCAGTTCTTC,CASNPGQGYNEQFF
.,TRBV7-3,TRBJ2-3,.,TGTGCCAGCAGCCAGGGGGATACGCAGTATTTT,CASSQGDTQYF
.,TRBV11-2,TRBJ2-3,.,TGTGCCAGCAGCTTAGATATGTCAGCAGATACGCAGTATTTT,CASSLDMSADTQYF
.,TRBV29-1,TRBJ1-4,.,TGCAGCGCCTCAGAGGGAACGGAAGAAAAACTGTTTTTT,CSASEGTEEKLFF